This TCR beta chain is drawn from a study of blood T cell repertoires in COVID-19. Study summary: Specimens from acute and convalescent COVID-19 originated in the United States, Italy and Spain. From T cells, B-cell-depleted T cells, or PBMCs came the material, which was cDNA or gDNA.

Original processing notes: Amplification from reference gene primers served as the basis for estimated nucleated cell counts. Repertoires were generated with immunoSEQ multiplex PCR, while TCRdb's copy carries only in-frame clones and drops some. V, J and clone size reflect that table, while D and trimming were determined from the DNA. The profile covers roughly 280,000 clones, with approximately 86% appearing a single time and about 2.2% taken by the ten largest. Per germline, CDR1 MNHEY and CDR2 SVGEGT. This CDR3 has 15 amino acids. Trimming took 5 bases from V and 2 from J; bases not matched to a gene: 5. This clone was seen only once.

The receptor comes from a woman aged 50 to 60 who had recovered from COVID-19. The chain is built from TRBV6-2 or TRBV6-3 and TRBJ2-7; TRBD2 aligns across 11 bases. Specimen: peripheral blood. The CDR3 spells CASSDLAGGPYEQYF. The CDR3, as DNA: TGTGCCAGCAGTGACCTAGCGGGGGGCCCCTACGAGCAGTACTTC.